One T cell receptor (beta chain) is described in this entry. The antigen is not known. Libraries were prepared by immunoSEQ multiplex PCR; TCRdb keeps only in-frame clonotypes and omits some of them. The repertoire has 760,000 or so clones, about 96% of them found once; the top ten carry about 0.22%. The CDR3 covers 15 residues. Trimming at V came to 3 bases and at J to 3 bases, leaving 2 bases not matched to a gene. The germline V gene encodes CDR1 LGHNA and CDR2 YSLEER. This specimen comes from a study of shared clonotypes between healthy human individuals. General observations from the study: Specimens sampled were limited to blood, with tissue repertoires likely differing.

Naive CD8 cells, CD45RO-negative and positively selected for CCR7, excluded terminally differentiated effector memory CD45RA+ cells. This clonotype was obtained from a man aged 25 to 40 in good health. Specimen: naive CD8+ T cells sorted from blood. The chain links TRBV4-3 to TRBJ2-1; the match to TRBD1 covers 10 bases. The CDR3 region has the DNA TGCGCCAGCAGCCATGGGACAGGGGACTACAATGAGCAGTTCTTC. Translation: CASSHGTGDYNEQFF.